These 30 T cell receptor beta chains were sequenced from one sample in a study of shared clonotypes between healthy human individuals. Assay used: immunoSEQ multiplex PCR; TCRdb lists only in-frame clones, some missing. The repertoire has about 2.5 million clones, 85% to 95% of them found once; the top ten carry 0.37%. The sequencing input was naive CD4+ T cells from PBMCs. Subset in this sample: CD45RA+ positively selected. The receptors were gathered from a man younger than 30 in good health. Some clones in this sample may be carry-over from other donors' samples.

The rearrangement links TRBV9 to TRBJ2-1, with D tentatively TRBD1 (6 bases). Germline V gene lookup returns CDR1 SGDLS and CDR2 YYNGEE. CDR3 size: 15 residues. V was clipped by 0 bases and J by 3 bases, with 10 bases between them. CDR3 nucleotide sequence: TGTGCCAGCAGCGTAGAACAGGACAGCTACAATGAGCAGTTCTTC. This sequence encodes CASSVEQDSYNEQFF.

The chain joins TRBV19 to TRBJ2-7; no clear D gene. Germline V gives CDR1 LNHDA, CDR2 SQIVND (reference sequence). The V and J ends lost 10 bases and 2 bases respectively, with 15 bases between them. There are 13 residues in the CDR3. This chain's CDR3 is CATLSPHTYEQYF. The DNA of the CDR3 is TGTGCCACCTTATCCCCGCACACCTACGAGCAGTACTTC.

This clone turned up a few times. V and J are TRBV7-8 and TRBJ1-1, with a tentative D call TRBD1 (5 bases). The CDR3 length is 14 residues. V was clipped by 5 bases and J by 3 bases, with 13 bases between them. In germline, CDR1 is SGHVS, CDR2 FQNEAQ. CDR3 in DNA: TGTGCCAGCAGCACGGGACCGGCGGACACTGAAGCTTTCTTT. The encoded protein is CASSTGPADTEAFF.

The genes are TRBV2 and TRBJ2-1; D might be TRBD2 (5 bases). With 4 bases removed from V and 6 bases from J, the gap between germline ends came to 10 bases. The CDR3 runs to 13 residues. Germline V lookup: CDR1 SNHLY, CDR2 FYNNEI. CDR3 in amino acids: CASSGLEGNEQFF. CDR3 coding DNA: TGTGCCAGCAGTGGTCTAGAGGGCAATGAGCAGTTCTTC.

The J gene is TRBJ2-5, the V gene TRBV5-1; no clear D. Per the germline V gene, CDR1 is SGHRS and CDR2 is YFSETQ. The V end lost 4 bases, the J end lost 5 bases, and 12 bases lay between the germline ends. The CDR3 contains 13 residues. CDR3 in amino acids: CASSRNRDETQYF. The DNA of the CDR3 is TGCGCCAGCAGCCGGAACCGCGACGAGACCCAGTACTTC.

This CDR3 reads CASSQTGYETQYF. The CDR3 bases are TGTGCCAGCAGTCAGACAGGGTACGAGACCCAGTACTTC. The chain recombines TRBV28 with TRBJ2-5, with 7 bases fitting TRBD1. Germline V lookup: CDR1 MDHEN, CDR2 SYDVKM. This CDR3 comprises 13 residues. Trimming cost V 5 bases and J 5 bases; bases outside gene matches: 5.

V is TRBV11-3 and J is TRBJ2-1; 8 bases match TRBD2. The length of the CDR3 is 17 residues. Trimming removed 0 bases from V and 7 bases from J; junction bases left unmatched: 11. The germline V gene has CDR1 SGHNT and CDR2 YENEEA. The CDR3 DNA follows: TGTGCCAGCAGCTTAGATCGGGGGGGATTAAAGAGGAATGAGCAGTTCTTC. Its protein is CASSLDRGGLKRNEQFF.

This clone was recorded once. CDR3 DNA sequence: TGTGCCAGTAGTATTATTCGGGCCTCCTCTCCTACCGAGCAGTACTTC. The encoded protein is CASSIIRASSPTEQYF. The chain uses TRBV19 and TRBJ2-7; D not resolved. Germline V gene sequence: CDR1 LNHDA, CDR2 SQIVND (reference sequence). Trimming left V 3 bases short and J 6 bases short, with 21 bases between. The CDR3 loop spans 16 amino acids.

The chain has TRBV6-5 and TRBJ1-1; tentatively, D is TRBD1 (6 bases). This CDR3 is 14 amino acids long. Trimming stripped 0 bases from V and 4 bases from J, with 9 bases between. Germline CDR1 MNHEY, CDR2 SVGAGI. The CDR3 region is CASSYSARGTEAFF. The CDR3 DNA follows: TGTGCCAGCAGTTACTCGGCCAGGGGCACTGAAGCTTTCTTT.

V and J are TRBV28 and TRBJ2-6, with 9 bases aligning to TRBD1. The junction had 8 bases not matched to a gene; V was cut back by 4 bases and J by 1 base. This CDR3 is 18 amino acids long. The V gene's germline CDR1 is MDHEN and CDR2 SYDVKM. The CDR3 spells CASSSRPGTGSGANVLTF. CDR3 DNA: TGTGCCAGCAGTTCCCGTCCCGGGACAGGGTCTGGGGCCAACGTCCTGACTTTC.

This chain links TRBV18 with TRBJ2-7, with 9 bases fitting TRBD2. The germline gives CDR1 KGHSH, CDR2 LQKENI. CDR3 length: 16 residues. J was trimmed by 2 bases and V by 6 bases; bases with no gene match: 11. DNA for the CDR3: TGTGCCAGCTCCGGACTAGCAGCGGGGGGTACCTACGAGCAGTACTTC. Translated: CASSGLAAGGTYEQYF.

The chain combines TRBV29-1 with TRBJ2-1; D gene uncertain. From germline, CDR1 is SQVTM and CDR2 ANQGSEA. Between the trimmed V and J ends, which lost 4 bases and 4 bases, there was a span of 11 bases. There are 13 residues in the CDR3. CDR3 nucleotides: TGCAGCGTTGTTTCCGATGGGTACAATGAGCAGTTCTTC. Residues: CSVVSDGYNEQFF.

This clone was observed once. This chain links TRBV7-8 with TRBJ2-7; 7 nucleotides line up with TRBD1. The ends lost 4 bases at V and 2 bases at J; junction bases unmatched: 5. The CDR3 spans 14 residues. Looked up from germline, CDR1 is SGHVS and CDR2 is FQNEAQ. This CDR3 reads CASSWTGQTYEQYF. The CDR3 nucleotides read TGTGCCAGCAGCTGGACGGGACAGACCTACGAGCAGTACTTC.

This rearrangement joins TRBV4-1 to TRBJ1-1; no firm D call. The CDR3 covers 13 residues. Trimming removed 2 bases at V and 0 bases at J, with 4 bases between. CDR1 and CDR2 (germline): MGHRA, YSYEKL. In nucleotides, the CDR3 is TGCGCCAGCAGCCAACAGGTGAACACTGAAGCTTTCTTT. Amino acids: CASSQQVNTEAFF.

The chain carries TRBV18 and TRBJ1-4, with no clear D. V shed 1 base and J shed 0 bases, with 15 bases lying between them. The length of the CDR3 is 18 residues. Per germline, CDR1 KGHSH and CDR2 LQKENI. The CDR3 DNA reads as TGTGCCAGCTCACCACAGACAAGAAGATCAGCAACTAATGAAAAACTGTTTTTT. Protein sequence: CASSPQTRRSATNEKLFF.

This clone is a singleton in its sample. This chain uses TRBV6-1 with TRBJ1-2, with 8 bases lining up with TRBD1. Per the germline V gene, CDR1 is MNHNS and CDR2 is SASEGT. The junction had 8 bases not matched to a gene; V was cut back by 7 bases and J by 7 bases. CDR3 size: 13 residues. The CDR3 region is CASTQDRVTGYTF. For the CDR3, the DNA is TGTGCCAGCACCCAGGACAGGGTCACTGGCTACACCTTC.

CDR3 loop: CAIRDPNTEAFF. The CDR3 DNA reads as TGTGCCATCAGGGACCCGAACACTGAAGCTTTCTTT. V is TRBV10-3 and J is TRBJ1-1; D is unresolved. Germline CDR1 reads ENHRY; CDR2 reads SYGVKD. This CDR3 contains 12 residues. The V and J ends lost 6 bases and 1 base respectively, with 6 bases between them.

A word on this clone: Other DNA sequences within the sample encode an identical CDR3. The CDR3 region has the DNA TGTGCCAGCAGCTTAGCAGATACGCAGTATTTT. This gives the protein CASSLADTQYF. The chain is built from TRBV5-4 and TRBJ2-3; D is undetermined. The CDR3 is made up of 11 amino acids. Germline V lookup: CDR1 SGHNT, CDR2 YYREEE (reference sequence). Trimming removed 2 bases at V and 4 bases at J, with 2 bases between.

This clone was picked up one time. The genes are TRBV9 and TRBJ2-7; D may be TRBD1 (5 bases). The V gene's germline CDR1 is SGDLS and CDR2 YYNGEE. Trimming removed 0 bases at V and 6 bases at J, with 13 bases between. CDR3 length: 14 residues. DNA of the CDR3: TGTGCCAGCAGCGTAGCTCAGGGCGGTGCCGAGCAGTACTTC. Protein sequence: CASSVAQGGAEQYF. Full variable domain (outside the CDR3, taken from reference TRBV9 and TRBJ2-7): DSGVTQTPKHLITATGQRVTLRCSPRSGDLSVYWYQQSLDQGLQFLIQYYNGEERAKGNILERFSAQQFPDLHSELNLSSLELGDSALYFCASSVAQGGAEQYFGPGTRLTVT.

The chain carries TRBV27 and TRBJ2-6; D not certain. Germline V gene data show CDR1 as MNHEY and CDR2 as SMNVEV (reference sequence). CDR3 length: 13 residues. V was trimmed by 5 bases and J by 4 bases, leaving 6 bases between them. DNA of the CDR3: TGTGCCAGCAGTCCTGGCGGGGCCAACGTCCTGACTTTC. Amino acid sequence: CASSPGGANVLTF.

The rearrangement links TRBV5-1 to TRBJ2-5, with D uncertain. V gave up 2 bases and J gave up 3 bases, with 11 bases separating them. CDR3 length: 14 residues. Germline CDR1 and CDR2: SGHRS and YFSETQ. Here the CDR3 reads CASSFGQAEETQYF. The CDR3 DNA reads as TGCGCCAGCAGCTTTGGGCAGGCTGAAGAGACCCAGTACTTC. The variable domain in full, with the rest retrieved from reference TRBV5-1 and TRBJ2-5, is KAGVTQTPRYLIKTRGQQVTLSCSPISGHRSVSWYQQTPGQGLQFLFEYFSETQRNKGNFPGRFSGRQFSNSRSEMNVSTLELGDSALYLCASSFGQAEETQYFGPGTRLLVL.

The rearrangement uses TRBV18 and TRBJ2-7; no clear D gene. CDR1 is KGHSH, CDR2 LQKENI, per germline. The ends were cut back, 6 bases at V and 6 bases at J, with 9 bases in the middle. CDR3 length equals 11 residues. The CDR3, as DNA: TGTGCCAGCTCCACCGAGCTCGAGCAGTACTTC. Residues: CASSTELEQYF.

The chain combines TRBV5-5 with TRBJ2-3, with 7 bases aligning to TRBD2. CDR3 length equals 15 residues. J was trimmed by 1 base and V by 8 bases; bases with no gene match: 10. Germline CDR1 SGHKS, CDR2 YYEKEE (reference sequence). In nucleotides, the CDR3 is TGTGCCAGTAATCGGGAGGAGAGGGGCACAGATACGCAGTATTTT. This translates into CASNREERGTDTQYF.

The V gene is TRBV5-8, the J gene TRBJ1-2, with D tentatively TRBD1 (5 bases). Trimming removed 0 bases at V and 1 base at J, with 7 bases between. Germline V lookup: CDR1 SGHTS, CDR2 YDEGEE. This CDR3 has 14 residues. CDR3 region: CASSLGQLNYGYTF. CDR3 bases: TGTGCCAGCAGCTTGGGACAGCTTAACTATGGCTACACCTTC.

The chain links TRBV14 to TRBJ1-4; no definite D call. Between the trimmed V and J ends, which lost 0 bases and 7 bases, there was a span of 9 bases. The CDR3 runs 14 residues. Germline V gene lookup returns CDR1 SGHDN and CDR2 FVKESK. Written as DNA, the CDR3 is TGTGCCAGCAGCCAAGACCCCAGGAGTGAAAAACTGTTTTTT. Translation gives CASSQDPRSEKLFF.

The gene calls are TRBV19 and TRBJ2-1, with TRBD1 matching over 8 bases. The V and J ends lost 7 bases and 5 bases, in that order; junction bases with no gene match: 16. From germline, CDR1 is LNHDA and CDR2 SQIVND (reference sequence). CDR3 length: 17 residues. CDR3 bases: TGTGCCAGTATCCGGACAGGGTGGGGAGACCGAGACAATGAGCAGTTCTTC. It encodes CASIRTGWGDRDNEQFF.

This clone was seen only once. The gene calls are TRBV28 and TRBJ2-7, with 7 bases aligning to TRBD1. Germline CDR1 MDHEN, CDR2 SYDVKM. CDR3 size: 13 residues. Trimming took 10 bases from V and 4 from J; bases not matched to a gene: 10. The CDR3 DNA reads TGTGCCACCTTTCTGACAGGGATATACGAGCAGTACTTC. This translates into CATFLTGIYEQYF.

Regarding this clone: This may be a read error, as it is one base from a much larger clone. This CDR3 is also generated by other DNA sequences in the sample. The chain combines TRBV5-6 with TRBJ1-1; D not resolved. The CDR3 covers 11 residues. The V gene's germline CDR1 is SGHDT and CDR2 YYEEEE. Trimming took off 1 base at V and 2 bases at J, with 0 bases between the two ends. CDR3: CASSLNTEAFF. The CDR3 DNA is TGTGCCAGCAGCTTGAACACTGAAGCTTTCTTT.

The rearrangement joins TRBV5-1 to TRBJ2-2; D gene unclear. This CDR3 spans 15 amino acids. The germline gives CDR1 SGHRS, CDR2 YFSETQ. V lost 4 bases, J lost 7 bases, and 17 bases lay in between. The CDR3 loop reads CASSPTEPLGGELFF. CDR3 coding DNA: TGCGCCAGCAGCCCCACTGAGCCGCTCGGCGGGGAGCTGTTTTTT.

This clone was picked up one time. The CDR3 sequence is CASRTTRTQYF. In DNA, the CDR3 is TGTGCCAGCAGAACGACCAGGACCCAGTACTTC. The gene calls are TRBV28 and TRBJ2-5; D not certain. The CDR3 runs to 11 residues. With 6 bases removed from V and 7 bases from J, the gap between germline ends came to 9 bases. Germline assignment: CDR1 MDHEN and CDR2 SYDVKM. Looking up the rest from reference TRBV28 and TRBJ2-5 gives the full variable domain: DVKVTQSSRYLVKRTGEKVFLECVQDMDHENMFWYRQDPGLGLRLIYFSYDVKMKEKGDIPEGYSVSREKKERFSLILESASTNQTSMYLCASRTTRTQYFGPGTRLLVL.